Each of the 26 T cell receptor beta chains below was sequenced from the same sample in a study of blood T cell repertoires in COVID-19. Method: immunoSEQ multiplex PCR; TCRdb's copy keeps in-frame clones and lacks some. The sample lists some 200,000 clones; 65% to 90% were seen once. The specimen sequenced was peripheral blood. Every receptor here comes from an elderly man with acute or convalescent COVID-19.

V gene TRBV24-1 combines with J gene TRBJ2-3; 9 nucleotides line up with TRBD1. This CDR3 has 18 amino acids. The V and J ends lost 2 bases and 2 bases, in that order; junction bases with no gene match: 10. From germline, CDR1 is KGHDR and CDR2 SFDVKD. The CDR3 spells CATSDYDPGQGFTDTQYF. CDR3 in DNA: TGTGCCACCAGTGATTATGATCCGGGACAGGGCTTCACAGATACGCAGTATTTT.

V is TRBV7-9 and J is TRBJ2-1, with 7 positions matching TRBD2. Germline V gene sequence: CDR1 SEHNR, CDR2 FQNEAQ (reference sequence). This CDR3 comprises 15 residues. Losses at the gene ends were 5 bases for V and 4 bases for J; bases not matched to a gene: 8. CDR3 region: CASSRSSGQYNEQFF. CDR3 sequence (DNA): TGTGCCAGCAGCCGTTCTAGCGGACAATACAATGAGCAGTTCTTC.

The chain recombines TRBV29-1 with TRBJ2-2; D is uncertain. The germline V gene encodes CDR1 SQVTM and CDR2 ANQGSEA. Trimming pared 8 bases from V and 0 bases from J, leaving 10 bases between. The CDR3 runs to 13 residues. CDR3 protein: CSSRQTNTGELFF. CDR3 in DNA: TGCAGCTCCCGACAAACGAACACCGGGGAGCTGTTTTTT.

The chain links TRBV7-3 to TRBJ2-4; TRBD2 matches at 14 bases. Trimming removed 10 bases from V and 3 bases from J; junction bases left unmatched: 8. The CDR3 has 16 residues. The germline V gene encodes CDR1 SGHTA and CDR2 FQGTGA. The DNA for the CDR3 is TGTGCCATCCGGGGACTAGCGGGAGTTGGCAAAAACATTCAGTACTTC. It is translated as CAIRGLAGVGKNIQYF.

The chain has TRBV29-1 and TRBJ2-7, with TRBD1 matching over 10 bases. Trimming removed 6 bases from V and 1 base from J; junction bases left unmatched: 9. Germline V gene data show CDR1 as SQVTM and CDR2 as ANQGSEA. The CDR3 covers 15 residues. The CDR3 DNA reads as TGCAGCGTCTTCTCCGGGACAGGGGAATCCTACGAGCAGTACTTC. Translating gives CSVFSGTGESYEQYF.

The chain couples TRBV9 to TRBJ1-2, with TRBD1 matching over 7 bases. This CDR3 has 17 residues. V lost 0 bases, J lost 10 bases, and 18 bases stayed unmatched. Germline lookup yields CDR1 SGDLS and CDR2 YYNGEE. The CDR3: CASSVAPGGGAWGAYTF. CDR3 nucleotides: TGTGCCAGCAGCGTAGCTCCCGGAGGGGGCGCATGGGGAGCCTACACCTTC.

The chain uses TRBV18 and TRBJ1-1; D is uncertain. CDR3 length: 13 residues. In germline, CDR1 is KGHSH, CDR2 LQKENI. V was trimmed by 0 bases and J by 2 bases, leaving 4 bases between them. CDR3 DNA sequence: TGTGCCAGCTCACCACCGGCCAACACTGAAGCTTTCTTT. Protein sequence: CASSPPANTEAFF. The variable domain in full, completed from reference TRBV18 and TRBJ1-1, reads NAGVMQNPRHLVRRRGQEARLRCSPMKGHSHVYWYRQLPEEGLKFMVYLQKENIIDESGMPKERFSAEFPKEGPSILRIQQVVRGDSAAYFCASSPPANTEAFFGQGTRLTVV.

This sequence joins TRBV30 and TRBJ2-1; D remains ambiguous. The CDR3 totals 14 residues. In germline, CDR1 is GTSNPN, CDR2 SVGIG (reference sequence). V lost 0 bases and J lost 2, with 8 bases in between. CDR3 region: CAWSVRTAYNEQFF. The CDR3 DNA sequence: TGTGCCTGGAGTGTACGTACAGCCTACAATGAGCAGTTCTTC.

The genes are TRBV18 and TRBJ1-5; 7 bases align to TRBD1. This CDR3 has 15 amino acids. Germline CDR1 and CDR2: KGHSH and LQKENI. Trimming removed 3 bases from V and 4 bases from J; junction bases left unmatched: 6. CDR3 amino acids: CASSPPGQRNQPQHF. CDR3 nucleotide sequence: TGTGCCAGCTCACCGCCGGGACAGCGAAATCAGCCCCAGCATTTT.

The CDR3 is CATNQGSNQPQHF. As DNA, the CDR3 is TGTGCCACAAACCAGGGGAGCAATCAGCCCCAGCATTTT. V is TRBV19 and J is TRBJ1-5, with D perhaps TRBD1 (6 bases). V was trimmed by 10 bases and J by 1 base, leaving 11 bases between them. The germline gives CDR1 LNHDA, CDR2 SQIVND (reference sequence). The CDR3 is 13 amino acids.

The rearrangement joins TRBV18 to TRBJ1-2; D may be TRBD1 (5 bases). The CDR3 has 15 residues. Trimming pared 3 bases from V and 4 bases from J, leaving 15 bases between. The germline CDR1 and CDR2 sequences are KGHSH and LQKENI. DNA for the CDR3: TGTGCCAGCTCACCGGGCGGCAGGGTTGGCTATGGCTACACCTTC. Translating it yields CASSPGGRVGYGYTF.

The chain uses TRBV6-6 and TRBJ2-3; 7 positions match TRBD1. The CDR3 is 14 amino acids. The trim removed 6 bases at V and 3 bases at J, leaving 6 bases unmatched. Germline CDR1 and CDR2: MNHNY and SVGAGI (reference sequence). Here the CDR3 DNA reads TGTGCCAGCAGCCGCACAGGGGTTACAGATACGCAGTATTTT. It yields the protein CASSRTGVTDTQYF.

This clone has a handful of counts. The chain joins TRBV5-8 to TRBJ1-1, with 9 bases fitting TRBD1. CDR3 length: 14 amino acids. Germline CDR1 and CDR2: SGHTS and YDEGEE. V gave up 3 bases and J gave up 5 bases; unmatched junction bases: 5. The CDR3 DNA sequence: TGTGCCAGCAGCTGGACAGGGGCTGAGACTGAAGCTTTCTTT. Its protein product is CASSWTGAETEAFF. Together with reference TRBV5-8 and TRBJ1-1, the CDR3 gives the full variable domain: EAGVTQSPTHLIKTRGQQATLRCSPISGHTSVYWYQQALGLGLQFLLWYDEGEERNRGNFPPRFSGRQFPNYSSELNVNALELEDSALYLCASSWTGAETEAFFGQGTRLTVV.

The chain is built from TRBV19 and TRBJ1-5, with 7 bases aligning to TRBD1. The CDR3 consists of 13 residues. Per germline, CDR1 LNHDA and CDR2 SQIVND (reference sequence). The V segment lost 9 bases and the J segment 10 bases; nucleotides outside the gene matches: 12. CDR3 DNA sequence: TGTGCCAGCCGACATGGACAGGAACACCCCCAGCATTTT. It specifies CASRHGQEHPQHF.

This chain links TRBV7-2 with TRBJ2-5; 12 nucleotides agree with TRBD2. CDR3 length: 16 amino acids. The ends lost 4 bases at V and 4 bases at J; junction bases unmatched: 7. Germline V lookup: CDR1 SGHTA, CDR2 FQGNSA. The chain's CDR3 is CASSYSTSGRLETQYF. CDR3 bases: TGTGCCAGCAGCTACTCGACTAGCGGGAGATTAGAGACCCAGTACTTC.

The chain recombines TRBV2 with TRBJ2-7, with a possible D match to TRBD2 (5 bases). This CDR3 spans 12 amino acids. The V and J ends lost 2 bases and 7 bases respectively, with 9 bases between them. Germline V CDR1 and CDR2: SNHLY, FYNNEI. Here the CDR3 reads CASSEPPGEQYF. For the CDR3, the DNA is TGTGCCAGCAGTGAACCGCCGGGGGAGCAGTACTTC.

This chain connects TRBV3-1 (or the pseudogene TRBV3-2) to TRBJ2-3; possible D gene TRBD2, 6 bases. The CDR3 loop spans 15 amino acids. Trimming stripped 5 bases from V and 3 bases from J, with 15 bases between. Germline loops: CDR1 LGHDT, CDR2 YNNKEL (reference sequence). CDR3 nucleotide sequence: TGTGCCAGCAGCTCCCGTGGCGGGGATACAGATACGCAGTATTTT. This codes for CASSSRGGDTDTQYF.

The chain couples TRBV6-5 to TRBJ2-1; TRBD2 might be the D (6 bases). In germline, CDR1 is MNHEY, CDR2 SVGAGI. The V end lost 6 bases, the J end lost 8 bases, and 20 bases lay between the germline ends. The CDR3 is 15 residues long. The CDR3 nucleotides read TGTGCCAGCAGAGGCTCCGGGAGAGCCGGGGATGAGCAGTTCTTC. Its translation is CASRGSGRAGDEQFF.

The rearrangement links TRBV19 to TRBJ2-7; a weak D match, TRBD2 (5 bases). Between the trimmed V and J ends, which lost 9 bases and 0 bases, there was a span of 15 bases. The CDR3 is made up of 14 amino acids. Germline loops: CDR1 LNHDA, CDR2 SQIVND (reference sequence). The CDR3 loop is CARQRESYSYEQYF. The CDR3 coding sequence is TGTGCCAGACAGAGGGAGAGCTACTCCTACGAGCAGTACTTC.

V usage is TRBV5-1 and J usage is TRBJ2-3; 7 nucleotides match TRBD1. Per the germline V gene, CDR1 is SGHRS and CDR2 is YFSETQ. J gave up 8 bases and V 3 bases, and 21 bases lay outside the gene matches. This CDR3 contains 18 residues. This CDR3 is CASSSRLGGKGARGTQYF. DNA for the CDR3: TGCGCCAGCAGCTCCCGGTTAGGGGGAAAGGGGGCACGGGGTACGCAGTATTTT. The full variable domain, in which reference TRBV5-1 and TRBJ2-3 provide the parts outside the CDR3, is KAGVTQTPRYLIKTRGQQVTLSCSPISGHRSVSWYQQTPGQGLQFLFEYFSETQRNKGNFPGRFSGRQFSNSRSEMNVSTLELGDSALYLCASSSRLGGKGARGTQYFGPGTRLTVL.

This clone was seen a single time. This chain joins TRBV19 and TRBJ1-2, with 12 bases aligning to TRBD1. The CDR3 loop spans 14 amino acids. The V gene's germline CDR1 is LNHDA and CDR2 SQIVND (reference sequence). With V trimmed by 5 bases and J by 7 bases, 5 bases remained unmatched. The CDR3 is CASSPGTGGSGYTF. The DNA for the CDR3 is TGTGCCAGTAGTCCCGGGACAGGGGGCTCTGGCTACACCTTC.

This clone appeared once. The J gene is TRBJ2-4, the V gene TRBV7-6; 10 bases fit TRBD1. The CDR3 runs to 14 residues. Germline V gives CDR1 SGHVS, CDR2 FNYEAQ. Trimming removed 5 bases from V and 8 bases from J; junction bases left unmatched: 6. Here the CDR3 DNA reads TGTGCCAGCAGCCCTGGACAGGGGGATGACATTCAGTACTTC. Translation: CASSPGQGDDIQYF.

The chain employs TRBV12-3 or TRBV12-4 and TRBJ1-2, with D tentatively TRBD1 (6 bases). Trimming removed 2 bases at V and 3 bases at J, with 7 bases between. The CDR3 contains 13 residues. CDR3 coding DNA: TGTGCCAGCAGTTTACAGGGGCACTATGGCTACACCTTC. Translating gives CASSLQGHYGYTF.

The genes are TRBV11-2 and TRBJ2-3, with TRBD2 as a possible D gene (6 bases). Trimming shortened V by 0 bases and J by 1 base, and 14 bases separated the two germline ends. The germline V gene encodes CDR1 SGHAT and CDR2 FQNNGV. The CDR3 spans 17 residues. This CDR3 is CASSLDRRGIRTDTQYF. In nucleotides, the CDR3 is TGTGCCAGCAGCTTAGATCGTCGGGGGATTCGCACAGATACGCAGTATTTT.

V is TRBV11-3 and J is TRBJ2-1; the match to TRBD2 covers 9 bases. The J segment lost 6 bases and the V segment lost 4 bases, leaving 1 base of the junction unmatched. Germline CDR1 and CDR2: SGHNT and YENEEA. This CDR3 has 13 amino acids. CDR3 protein: CASSYSGGNEQFF. DNA for the CDR3: TGTGCCAGCAGCTATAGCGGGGGCAATGAGCAGTTCTTC.

The chain links TRBV7-3 to TRBJ2-3, with D maybe TRBD2 (6 bases). V dropped 5 bases and J dropped 5 bases, with 17 bases sitting between them. The length of the CDR3 is 15 residues. Germline assignment: CDR1 SGHTA and CDR2 FQGTGA. The CDR3 coding sequence is TGTGCCAGCAGCCCGACGCCGGGAGTAGTAGATACGCAGTATTTT. Its translation: CASSPTPGVVDTQYF.